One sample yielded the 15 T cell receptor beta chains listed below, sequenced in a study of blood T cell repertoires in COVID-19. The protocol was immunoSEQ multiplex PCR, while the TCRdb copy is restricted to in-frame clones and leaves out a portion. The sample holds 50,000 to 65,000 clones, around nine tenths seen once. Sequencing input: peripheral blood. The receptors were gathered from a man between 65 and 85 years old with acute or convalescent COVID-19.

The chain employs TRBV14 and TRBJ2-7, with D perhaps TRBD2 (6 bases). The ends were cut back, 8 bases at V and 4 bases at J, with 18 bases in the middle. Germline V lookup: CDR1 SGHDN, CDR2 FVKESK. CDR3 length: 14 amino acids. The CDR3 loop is CASSFAGNPYEQYF. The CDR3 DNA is TGTGCCAGCTCTTTCGCGGGGAACCCTTACGAGCAGTACTTC.

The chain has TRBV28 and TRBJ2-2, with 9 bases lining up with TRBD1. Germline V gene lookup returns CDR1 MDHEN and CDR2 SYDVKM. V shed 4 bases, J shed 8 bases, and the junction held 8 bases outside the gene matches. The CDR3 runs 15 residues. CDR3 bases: TGTGCCAGCAGTTCACCGGGACAGGGTGCGGGGGAGCTGTTTTTT. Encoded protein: CASSSPGQGAGELFF.

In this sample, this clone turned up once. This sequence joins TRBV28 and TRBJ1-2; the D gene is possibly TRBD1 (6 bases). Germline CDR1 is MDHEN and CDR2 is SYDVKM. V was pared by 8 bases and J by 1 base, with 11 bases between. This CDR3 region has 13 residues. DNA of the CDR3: TGTGCCAGCGGGGGCCGGTATAACTATGGCTACACCTTC. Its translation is CASGGRYNYGYTF.

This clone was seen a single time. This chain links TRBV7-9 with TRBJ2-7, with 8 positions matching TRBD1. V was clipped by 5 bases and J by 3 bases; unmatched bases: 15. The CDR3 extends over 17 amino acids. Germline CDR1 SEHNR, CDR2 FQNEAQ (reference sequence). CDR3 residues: CASSAKPGQVFLYEQYF. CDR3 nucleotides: TGTGCCAGCAGCGCGAAACCGGGACAGGTTTTTCTCTACGAGCAGTACTTC.

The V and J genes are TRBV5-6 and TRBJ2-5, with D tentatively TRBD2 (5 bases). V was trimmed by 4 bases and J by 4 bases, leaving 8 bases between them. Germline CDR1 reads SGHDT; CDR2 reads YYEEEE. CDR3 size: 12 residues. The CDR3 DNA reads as TGTGCCAGCAGCCTCGGGGTAGAGACCCAGTACTTC. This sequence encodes CASSLGVETQYF.

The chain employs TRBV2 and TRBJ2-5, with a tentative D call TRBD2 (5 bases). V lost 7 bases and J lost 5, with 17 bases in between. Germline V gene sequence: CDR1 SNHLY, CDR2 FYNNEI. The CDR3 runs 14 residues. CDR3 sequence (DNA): TGTGCCAGCAAACGAAGGAACACGGGGGAGACCCAGTACTTC. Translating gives CASKRRNTGETQYF. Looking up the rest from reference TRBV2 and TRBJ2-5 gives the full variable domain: EPEVTQTPSHQVTQMGQEVILRCVPISNHLYFYWYRQILGQKVEFLVSFYNNEISEKSEIFDDQFSVERPDGSNFTLKIRSTKLEDSAMYFCASKRRNTGETQYFGPGTRLLVL.

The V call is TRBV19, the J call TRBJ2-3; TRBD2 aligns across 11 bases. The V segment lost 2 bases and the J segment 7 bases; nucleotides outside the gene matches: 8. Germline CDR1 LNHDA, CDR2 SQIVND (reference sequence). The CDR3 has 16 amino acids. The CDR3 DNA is TGTGCCAGTAGTATATCGCCTAGCGGGGGGTTCAATACGCAGTATTTT. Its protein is CASSISPSGGFNTQYF.

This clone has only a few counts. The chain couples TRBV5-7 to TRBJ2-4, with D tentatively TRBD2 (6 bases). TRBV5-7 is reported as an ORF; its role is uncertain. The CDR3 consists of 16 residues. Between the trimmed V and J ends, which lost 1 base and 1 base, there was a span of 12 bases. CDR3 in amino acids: CASSLRGKEAKNIQYF. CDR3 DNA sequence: TGTGCCAGCAGCTTGCGGGGGAAGGAGGCCAAAAACATTCAGTACTTC.

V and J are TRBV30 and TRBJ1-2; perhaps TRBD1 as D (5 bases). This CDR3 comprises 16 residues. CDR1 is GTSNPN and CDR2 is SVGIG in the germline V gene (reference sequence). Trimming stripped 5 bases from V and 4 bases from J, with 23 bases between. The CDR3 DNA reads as TGTGCCTGGCTGACCCTAGGGGCCATGCCCGGCTATGGCTACACCTTC. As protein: CAWLTLGAMPGYGYTF.

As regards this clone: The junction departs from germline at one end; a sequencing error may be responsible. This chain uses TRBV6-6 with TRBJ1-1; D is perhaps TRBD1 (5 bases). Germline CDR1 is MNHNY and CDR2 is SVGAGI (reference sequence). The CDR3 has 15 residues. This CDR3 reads CASSDQGGANPEAFF. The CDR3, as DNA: TGTGCCAGCAGTGACCAGGGAGGGGCGAACCCTGAAGCTTTCTTT.

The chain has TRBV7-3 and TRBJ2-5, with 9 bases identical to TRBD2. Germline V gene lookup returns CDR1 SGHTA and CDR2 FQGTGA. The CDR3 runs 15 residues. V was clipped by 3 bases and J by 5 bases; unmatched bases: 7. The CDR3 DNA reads TGTGCCAGCAGCTTGACTAGCGGCGGTCAGGAGACCCAGTACTTC. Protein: CASSLTSGGQETQYF.

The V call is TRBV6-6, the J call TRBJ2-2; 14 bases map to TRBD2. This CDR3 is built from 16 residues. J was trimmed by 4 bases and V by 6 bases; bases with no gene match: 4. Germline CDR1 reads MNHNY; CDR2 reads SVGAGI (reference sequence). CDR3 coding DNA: TGTGCCAGCAGCTCTGGGACTAGCGGGGGCACCGGGGAGCTGTTTTTT. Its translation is CASSSGTSGGTGELFF.

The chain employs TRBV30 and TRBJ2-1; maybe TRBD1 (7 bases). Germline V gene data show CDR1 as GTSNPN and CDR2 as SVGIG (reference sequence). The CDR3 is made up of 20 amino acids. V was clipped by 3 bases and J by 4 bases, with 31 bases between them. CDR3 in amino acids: CAWRASWQGVTPGVYNEQFF. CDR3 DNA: TGTGCCTGGAGAGCCTCCTGGCAGGGGGTTACCCCGGGGGTTTACAATGAGCAGTTCTTC.

The CDR3 bases are TGTGCCAGCTCTAGCGGGGGGGCCGGGGAGACCCAGTACTTC. It codes for CASSSGGAGETQYF. The chain combines TRBV6-5 with TRBJ2-5; 12 bases map to TRBD2. Germline CDR1 MNHEY, CDR2 SVGAGI. V lost 8 bases to trimming and J lost 5 bases; unmatched junction nucleotides: 6. CDR3 length: 14 residues.

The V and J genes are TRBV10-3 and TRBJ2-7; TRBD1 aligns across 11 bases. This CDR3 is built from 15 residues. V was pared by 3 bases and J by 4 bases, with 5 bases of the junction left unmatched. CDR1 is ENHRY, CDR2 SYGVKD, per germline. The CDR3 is CAISEGGTGGYEQYF. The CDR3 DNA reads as TGTGCCATCAGTGAAGGAGGGACAGGGGGGTACGAGCAGTACTTC.